A selection of T cell receptor beta chains follows, all from one sample in a study of cytomegalovirus exposure and HLA in healthy donors. Profiled with immunoSEQ multiplex PCR; TCRdb holds only in-frame clones, not every one. The table records around 400,000 clones, 80% to 90% of them present only once. Sequenced material: PBMCs. The origin of the receptors is a woman aged 18-29 years in good health and CMV-seronegative. Each CDR3 is given with its conserved first and last residue. The order of the fields is CDR3 DNA, CDR3 protein, D gene, J gene, clone size, V gene. D genes are given only for firm matches. Clone size is given for some rows only: seen once, a few or many times, or a class if the clone is expanded.

cdr3_nt: TGTGCCAGCAGTTTGAACAGGGACAATGAGCAGTTCTTC
cdr3_aa: CASSLNRDNEQFF
d_call: -
j_call: TRBJ2-1
clone_size: -
v_call: TRBV28

cdr3_nt: TGTGCCAGCAGTTCGCTAGGGGACACATCAAATCAGCCCCAGCATTTT
cdr3_aa: CASSSLGDTSNQPQHF
d_call: -
j_call: TRBJ1-5
clone_size: -
v_call: TRBV28

cdr3_nt: TGTGCCAGCAGTTTCGGGAGGAGGGGCTACGAGCAGTACTTC
cdr3_aa: CASSFGRRGYEQYF
d_call: TRBD2
j_call: TRBJ2-7
clone_size: once
v_call: TRBV28

cdr3_nt: TGTGCCAGCCTATCAGGAGGGCAGGCCAACACCGGGGAGCTGTTTTTT
cdr3_aa: CASLSGGQANTGELFF
d_call: -
j_call: TRBJ2-2
clone_size: -
v_call: TRBV7-9

cdr3_nt: TGTGCCAGCTCCACCCCAACTCGAGCCAACGTCCTGACTTTC
cdr3_aa: CASSTPTRANVLTF
d_call: -
j_call: TRBJ2-6
clone_size: -
v_call: TRBV28

cdr3_nt: TGTGCCAGCAGTGAACCGGACAGGGGCGCCCAGCCCCAGCATTTT
cdr3_aa: CASSEPDRGAQPQHF
d_call: TRBD1
j_call: TRBJ1-5
clone_size: few
v_call: TRBV6-1

cdr3_nt: TGTGCCTGGATCCCGGCGGCCCTTAAGGCCAACTATGGCTACACCTTC
cdr3_aa: CAWIPAALKANYGYTF
d_call: -
j_call: TRBJ1-2
clone_size: -
v_call: TRBV30

cdr3_nt: TGTGCCAGTAGTATTGGGACAGGGGGCCAGCCCCAGCATTTT
cdr3_aa: CASSIGTGGQPQHF
d_call: TRBD1
j_call: TRBJ1-5
clone_size: -
v_call: TRBV19

cdr3_nt: TGTGCCAGCAGTTTTGGCATCTCCTACAATGAGCAGTTCTTC
cdr3_aa: CASSFGISYNEQFF
d_call: -
j_call: TRBJ2-1
clone_size: -
v_call: TRBV27

cdr3_nt: TGTGCCAGCAGCTACCTTTTGGCAGGTATAGTTGAGCAGTACTTC
cdr3_aa: CASSYLLAGIVEQYF
d_call: -
j_call: TRBJ2-7
clone_size: -
v_call: TRBV11-2

cdr3_nt: TGTGCCAGCAGTGAGAGCGGGAGTGCCCTTTGGGAGCAGTTCTTC
cdr3_aa: CASSESGSALWEQFF
d_call: TRBD2
j_call: TRBJ2-1
clone_size: -
v_call: TRBV2

cdr3_nt: TGCGCCAGCAGCTTGCGGAGGGCCCCAGATACGCAGTATTTT
cdr3_aa: CASSLRRAPDTQYF
d_call: -
j_call: TRBJ2-3
clone_size: -
v_call: TRBV5-1

cdr3_nt: TGTGCCAGCCTAAGTCAGCGCTACGAGCAGTACTTC
cdr3_aa: CASLSQRYEQYF
d_call: -
j_call: TRBJ2-7
clone_size: -
v_call: TRBV7-8

cdr3_nt: TGTGCCAGCAGTTTATTAGAGAACAGGAACGTTCAAGGCTACACCTTC
cdr3_aa: CASSLLENRNVQGYTF
d_call: -
j_call: TRBJ1-2
clone_size: -
v_call: TRBV28

cdr3_nt: TGTGCCACTCGGGGGAATGAAAAACTGTTTTTT
cdr3_aa: CATRGNEKLFF
d_call: -
j_call: TRBJ1-4
clone_size: -
v_call: TRBV6-5

cdr3_nt: TGTGCCAGCAGTCCAACAGGGAACGGGGGCAATCAGCCCCAGCATTTT
cdr3_aa: CASSPTGNGGNQPQHF
d_call: -
j_call: TRBJ1-5
clone_size: -
v_call: TRBV28

cdr3_nt: TGCGCCAGCAGCTTAGGGGCAGGGCTTTTTAGCTCCTACAATGAGCAGTTCTTC
cdr3_aa: CASSLGAGLFSSYNEQFF
d_call: -
j_call: TRBJ2-1
clone_size: -
v_call: TRBV5-1

cdr3_nt: TGCGCCAGCAGTGACGGGACAGGGGGGGCTCTTTACGAGCAGTACTTC
cdr3_aa: CASSDGTGGALYEQYF
d_call: TRBD1
j_call: TRBJ2-7
clone_size: -
v_call: TRBV10-2

cdr3_nt: TGCGCCAGCAGCCCCCCCAGGGAAACCTACGAGCAGTACTTC
cdr3_aa: CASSPPRETYEQYF
d_call: -
j_call: TRBJ2-7
clone_size: -
v_call: TRBV10-2

cdr3_nt: TGTGCCAGCAGCGGATCACAGGGGGTAATTGCTGAAGCTTTCTTT
cdr3_aa: CASSGSQGVIAEAFF
d_call: TRBD1
j_call: TRBJ1-1
clone_size: -
v_call: TRBV9

cdr3_nt: TGTGCCAGCAGTGGCGGGACAGGGGGATTGGGGCCCCAGCATTTT
cdr3_aa: CASSGGTGGLGPQHF
d_call: TRBD1
j_call: TRBJ1-5
clone_size: -
v_call: TRBV2

cdr3_nt: TGTGCCAGCACCCAAAGAGGGACTACCGGGAGGAAACTGTTTTTT
cdr3_aa: CASTQRGTTGRKLFF
d_call: -
j_call: TRBJ1-4
clone_size: -
v_call: TRBV6-6

cdr3_nt: TGTGCCAGCAGCCCTGGCATAGCGTCTAACTATGGCTACACCTTC
cdr3_aa: CASSPGIASNYGYTF
d_call: -
j_call: TRBJ1-2
clone_size: -
v_call: TRBV7-9

cdr3_nt: TGTGCCAGCAGCTTAAGGACAGGATACTACGAGCAGTACTTC
cdr3_aa: CASSLRTGYYEQYF
d_call: TRBD1
j_call: TRBJ2-7
clone_size: -
v_call: TRBV7-6

cdr3_nt: TGTGCCAGCAAAGCAACCGGGACAGGGGGCGGCGGGGAGCTGTTTTTT
cdr3_aa: CASKATGTGGGGELFF
d_call: TRBD1
j_call: TRBJ2-2
clone_size: -
v_call: TRBV25-1

cdr3_nt: TGTGCCAGTACCCTCTCCGGGGGTGAGCAGTTCTTC
cdr3_aa: CASTLSGGEQFF
d_call: -
j_call: TRBJ2-1
clone_size: -
v_call: TRBV19

cdr3_nt: TGTGCCAGCAGCTCAGGGGGATATAATTCACCCCTCCACTTT
cdr3_aa: CASSSGGYNSPLHF
d_call: TRBD1
j_call: TRBJ1-6
clone_size: -
v_call: TRBV9

cdr3_nt: TGCAGCGTTGAAGTTCCCAGGGGGCTTTTGGATACGCAGTATTTT
cdr3_aa: CSVEVPRGLLDTQYF
d_call: TRBD1
j_call: TRBJ2-3
clone_size: -
v_call: TRBV29-1

cdr3_nt: TGTGCCAGCAGTTTACAGTTCGGGGAGCTGTTTTTT
cdr3_aa: CASSLQFGELFF
d_call: -
j_call: TRBJ2-2
clone_size: -
v_call: TRBV28

cdr3_nt: TGTGCCAGTAGTATAGATCAGGCGACAGGGTTCTACAATGAGCAGTTCTTC
cdr3_aa: CASSIDQATGFYNEQFF
d_call: TRBD1
j_call: TRBJ2-1
clone_size: -
v_call: TRBV19

cdr3_nt: TGTGCCAGCCAGACAGGGCTCACAGATACGCAGTATTTT
cdr3_aa: CASQTGLTDTQYF
d_call: TRBD1
j_call: TRBJ2-3
clone_size: once
v_call: TRBV4-2

cdr3_nt: TGTGCCAGCAGCTTGCCAAGCAGGGATGAGCAGTTCTTC
cdr3_aa: CASSLPSRDEQFF
d_call: -
j_call: TRBJ2-1
clone_size: -
v_call: TRBV7-6

cdr3_nt: TGTGCCAGCAGAAAAGAACAGGGAGGCAATCAGCCCCAGCATTTT
cdr3_aa: CASRKEQGGNQPQHF
d_call: -
j_call: TRBJ1-5
clone_size: -
v_call: TRBV6-1

cdr3_nt: TGCAGCGTTTTCGACTCCAGGGGTGGATATGGCTACACCTTC
cdr3_aa: CSVFDSRGGYGYTF
d_call: -
j_call: TRBJ1-2
clone_size: -
v_call: TRBV29-1

cdr3_nt: TGTGCCAGCTCACCCCTAGATCCAGGGGGCCACGGGGAGCTGTTTTTT
cdr3_aa: CASSPLDPGGHGELFF
d_call: TRBD1
j_call: TRBJ2-2
clone_size: -
v_call: TRBV18

cdr3_nt: TGTGCCAGCAGTTCGACAGCTGAAGCTTTCTTT
cdr3_aa: CASSSTAEAFF
d_call: -
j_call: TRBJ1-1
clone_size: -
v_call: TRBV28

cdr3_nt: TGTGCCACCAGCACGGACAGGACTTACGAGCAGTACTTC
cdr3_aa: CATSTDRTYEQYF
d_call: TRBD1
j_call: TRBJ2-7
clone_size: -
v_call: TRBV15

cdr3_nt: TGTGCCAGCAGTTCGACAGTGTCAGATACGCAGTATTTT
cdr3_aa: CASSSTVSDTQYF
d_call: -
j_call: TRBJ2-3
clone_size: -
v_call: TRBV5-4

cdr3_nt: TGTGCCAGCAGTTACGGGGGGGGTGGAAACACCATATATTTT
cdr3_aa: CASSYGGGGNTIYF
d_call: -
j_call: TRBJ1-3
clone_size: -
v_call: TRBV6-5

cdr3_nt: TGTGCCAGCAGAACTACAGGGCCCTATGGCTACACCTTC
cdr3_aa: CASRTTGPYGYTF
d_call: -
j_call: TRBJ1-2
clone_size: -
v_call: TRBV6-5

cdr3_nt: TGTGCCAGCAGCGAAGAGGGGACAGAATACAATGAGCAGTTCTTC
cdr3_aa: CASSEEGTEYNEQFF
d_call: TRBD1
j_call: TRBJ2-1
clone_size: -
v_call: TRBV9

cdr3_nt: TGTGCCAGCAGTAGCGGGAGGGCCGTCCATGAGCAGTTCTTC
cdr3_aa: CASSSGRAVHEQFF
d_call: TRBD2
j_call: TRBJ2-1
clone_size: -
v_call: TRBV27

cdr3_nt: TGTGCCAGCTTACAACAGGGGGCGTCTGGCTCGGGTTGGACTGAAGCTTTCTTT
cdr3_aa: CASLQQGASGSGWTEAFF
d_call: TRBD1
j_call: TRBJ1-1
clone_size: -
v_call: TRBV18

cdr3_nt: TGTGCCAGTAGTATCGGCCGGGGGATAGCCAAAAACATTCAGTACTTC
cdr3_aa: CASSIGRGIAKNIQYF
d_call: -
j_call: TRBJ2-4
clone_size: -
v_call: TRBV19

cdr3_nt: TGCGCCAGCAGCTTGGACAGGGGGCGGGAAAAACTGTTTTTT
cdr3_aa: CASSLDRGREKLFF
d_call: TRBD1
j_call: TRBJ1-4
clone_size: -
v_call: TRBV5-1

cdr3_nt: TGTGCCAGCAGTTTATTAACCAGGGGAGATACGCAGTATTTT
cdr3_aa: CASSLLTRGDTQYF
d_call: -
j_call: TRBJ2-3
clone_size: few
v_call: TRBV28